These 26 T cell receptor beta chains were sequenced from one sample in a study of post-analysis software for immune sequencing data. What these receptors recognize is not known. Study-wide results and caveats: Included in a set of about 5 TRBV segments more frequent in patients than controls were TRBV5-6, TRBV5-1 and TRBV20-1.

Libraries were made from TCR beta cDNA, and they carried unique molecular identifiers. One entry per CDR3 protein results from TCRdb running MiXCR on the PCR reads. The repertoire holds about 460,000 distinct CDR3 sequences, with 45% as singletons. Sample: blood. These receptors all stem from a girl between 5 and 17 years old with multiple sclerosis.

The chain recombines TRBV6-5 with TRBJ2-4; D might be TRBD1 (7 bases). Looked up from germline, CDR1 is MNHEY and CDR2 is SVGAGI. The V end was cut by 6 bases, the J end by 0 bases, with 15 bases between. This CDR3 contains 16 residues. This CDR3 reads CASREGTVLAKNIQYF. The CDR3 nucleotides are TGTGCCAGCAGGGAGGGGACAGTTTTAGCCAAAAACATTCAGTACTTC.

Concerning this clonotype itself: A read error may account for a junction end that differs from germline. The chain uses TRBV7-7 and TRBJ2-5; D may be TRBD2 (5 bases). The CDR3 runs 13 residues. In germline, CDR1 is SSHAT, CDR2 FNYEAQ (reference sequence). This chain's CDR3 is CASSGAYQETQYF. The CDR3 DNA follows: TGTGCTAGCAGCGGAGCGTACCAAGAGACCCAGTACTTC. Supplemented by reference TRBV7-7 and TRBJ2-5, the full variable domain reads GAGVSQSPRYKVTKRGQDVTLRCDPISSHATLYWYQQALGQGPEFLTYFNYEAQPDKSGLPSDRFSAERPEGSISTLTIQRTEQRDSAMYRCASSGAYQETQYFGPGTRLLVL.

This chain uses TRBV20-1 with TRBJ2-7; 7 bases are shared with TRBD2. Trimming took 5 bases from V and 0 from J; bases not matched to a gene: 16. Germline V gene sequence: CDR1 DFQATT, CDR2 SNEGSKA (reference sequence). This CDR3 region has 17 residues. The CDR3 bases are TGCAGTGCTTCCGCCTCTCGCGGGGGTGGGGTCTCCTACGAGCAGTACTTC. Its translation is CSASASRGGGVSYEQYF.

This clonotype has just one count. The chain uses TRBV28 and TRBJ1-1; weak D call: TRBD1 (6 bases). The CDR3 loop spans 15 amino acids. The V end was cut by 5 bases, the J end by 1 base, with 14 bases between. CDR1 MDHEN and CDR2 SYDVKM come from the germline V gene. The CDR3 DNA is TGTGCCAGCAGTGGAGAGGGGGGACGGAACACTGAAGCTTTCTTT. Translation: CASSGEGGRNTEAFF. Drawing the rest from reference TRBV28 and TRBJ1-1, the complete variable domain is DVKVTQSSRYLVKRTGEKVFLECVQDMDHENMFWYRQDPGLGLRLIYFSYDVKMKEKGDIPEGYSVSREKKERFSLILESASTNQTSMYLCASSGEGGRNTEAFFGQGTRLTVV.

The chain carries TRBV15 and TRBJ2-1; D is uncertain. Trimming left V 0 bases short and J 10 bases short, with 13 bases between. Per germline, CDR1 LNHNV and CDR2 YYDKDF (reference sequence). The CDR3 has 14 amino acids. CDR3 sequence (DNA): TGTGCCACCAGCAGAGATTTAGACACACCCGAGCAGTTCTTC. Protein sequence: CATSRDLDTPEQFF.

The V and J genes are TRBV29-1 and TRBJ2-1, with 9 nucleotides matching TRBD1. CDR1 and CDR2 from the germline V gene are SQVTM and ANQGSEA. Germline trimming cut 7 bases from V and 5 bases from J; bases unmatched to any gene: 6. The CDR3 has 13 amino acids. CDR3 DNA sequence: TGCAGCGGCGGGGACAGGGCCGACAATGAGCAGTTCTTC. Its protein is CSGGDRADNEQFF.

This clonotype was recorded many times. The chain joins TRBV20-1 to TRBJ2-7; 8 bases align to TRBD1. The V segment lost 8 bases and the J segment 1 base; nucleotides outside the gene matches: 10. Germline-derived CDR1 and CDR2 are DFQATT and SNEGSKA (reference sequence). The CDR3 has 14 residues. The CDR3 region is CSSPRGTGSYEQYF. The CDR3 bases are TGCAGTTCCCCACGCGGGACAGGTTCCTACGAGCAGTACTTC.

Details on this clonotype: With a much larger clone just one base away, this may be a read error. V and J are TRBV5-1 and TRBJ2-5, with D perhaps matching TRBD1 (6 bases). V lost 7 bases and J lost 5, with 18 bases in between. The CDR3 is 14 residues long. The V gene's germline CDR1 is SGHRS and CDR2 YFSETQ. The CDR3 spells CASGKTGIGETQYF. CDR3 nucleotide sequence: TGCGCCAGCGGCAAAACAGGGATTGGGGAGACCCAGTACTTC.

The CDR3 DNA follows: TGTGCCAGCAGCCAAGATAGAAGTGACTCCTACAATGAGCAGTACTTC. It codes for CASSQDRSDSYNEQYF. This sequence joins TRBV4-2 and TRBJ2-1; no clear D gene. The J call may not be correct, given that the DNA end is closer to TRBJ2-7. The CDR3 has 16 amino acids. Germline-derived CDR1 and CDR2 are LGHNA and YNFKEQ.

This clonotype came up a few times. For the CDR3, the DNA is TGTGCCAGCAGTTTCGGGCGGGAGGTCTACGAGCAGTACTTC. Translation gives CASSFGREVYEQYF. This chain joins TRBV27 and TRBJ2-7; TRBD2 agrees at 8 bases. This CDR3 has 14 residues. Looked up from germline, CDR1 is MNHEY and CDR2 is SMNVEV (reference sequence). V was pared by 3 bases and J by 3 bases, with 4 bases of the junction left unmatched.

This clonotype appeared a few times. The V and J genes are TRBV2 and TRBJ2-7, with TRBD2 identical over 14 bases. The CDR3 is made up of 17 amino acids. The germline V gene has CDR1 SNHLY and CDR2 FYNNEI. The junction had 12 bases not matched to a gene; V was cut back by 7 bases and J by 4 bases. The CDR3 sequence is CASILDTGLAGAYEQYF. CDR3 bases: TGTGCCAGCATACTAGACACGGGACTAGCGGGAGCGTACGAGCAGTACTTC. The entire variable domain, with the rest obtained from reference TRBV2 and TRBJ2-7, is as follows: EPEVTQTPSHQVTQMGQEVILRCVPISNHLYFYWYRQILGQKVEFLVSFYNNEISEKSEIFDDQFSVERPDGSNFTLKIRSTKLEDSAMYFCASILDTGLAGAYEQYFGPGTRLTVT.

The chain has TRBV7-9 and TRBJ1-6, with unresolved D. The CDR3 runs to 14 residues. Germline CDR1 SEHNR, CDR2 FQNEAQ (reference sequence). The V gene lost 0 bases and the J gene lost 5 bases, with 5 bases spanning the gap. The CDR3 loop is CASSLASDNSPLHF. For the CDR3, the DNA is TGTGCCAGCAGCTTAGCGTCAGATAATTCACCCCTCCACTTT.

In its sample, this clonotype was seen a few times. This chain connects TRBV28 to TRBJ2-1; 7 nucleotides match TRBD2. J was trimmed by 3 bases and V by 5 bases; bases with no gene match: 7. Germline assignment: CDR1 MDHEN and CDR2 SYDVKM. CDR3 length: 15 residues. CDR3 residues: CASSAQRDYYNEQFF. DNA of the CDR3: TGTGCCAGCAGTGCCCAGCGGGACTACTACAATGAGCAGTTCTTC.

The chain joins TRBV20-1 to TRBJ2-5; the match to TRBD2 covers 8 bases. Germline values: CDR1 DFQATT, CDR2 SNEGSKA (reference sequence). The CDR3 has 16 amino acids. V shed 0 bases, J shed 2 bases, and the junction held 8 bases outside the gene matches. The CDR3 sequence: CSARDLEREPQETQYF. The CDR3 region has the DNA TGCAGTGCTAGAGATTTGGAGCGGGAGCCGCAAGAGACCCAGTACTTC.

The chain uses TRBV5-1 and TRBJ2-1; TRBD1 matches at 10 bases. CDR3 length equals 17 residues. Germline CDR1 reads SGHRS; CDR2 reads YFSETQ. V gave up 6 bases and J gave up 9 bases; unmatched junction bases: 18. For the CDR3, the DNA is TGCGCCAGCAAGGTCCTTCATAACCGGGACAGGGGAGGTGAGCAGTTCTTC. This codes for CASKVLHNRDRGGEQFF.

The chain carries TRBV9 and TRBJ2-1; 8 bases map to TRBD2. J was trimmed by 4 bases and V by 6 bases; bases with no gene match: 3. The CDR3 is made up of 13 amino acids. CDR1 is SGDLS and CDR2 is YYNGEE in the germline V gene. The CDR3 is CASNPSGYNEQFF. The CDR3 DNA reads TGTGCCAGCAATCCTAGCGGGTACAATGAGCAGTTCTTC.

This clonotype was detected only a few times. This sequence joins TRBV4-1 and TRBJ2-7, with TRBD1 matching over 8 bases. The J call is doubtful: the DNA matches TRBJ2-5 better. Germline V gene data show CDR1 as MGHRA and CDR2 as YSYEKL. The length of the CDR3 is 16 residues. CDR3 coding DNA: TGCGCCAGCAGCCAAGAACCGGGACAGGTCTTCGAGACCCAGTACTTC. Protein sequence: CASSQEPGQVFETQYF.

The chain uses TRBV5-1 and TRBJ2-1; D remains ambiguous. V lost 2 bases and J lost 8, with 17 bases in between. The CDR3 runs to 15 residues. Germline CDR1 reads SGHRS; CDR2 reads YFSETQ. The chain's CDR3 is CASSLETVRWDEQFF. The CDR3 DNA reads TGCGCCAGCAGCTTAGAGACGGTCCGGTGGGATGAGCAGTTCTTC.

Concerning this clonotype itself: Germline and junction disagree at one end, which may indicate a read error. This chain uses TRBV5-1 with TRBJ1-1; maybe TRBD1 (6 bases). Germline CDR1 reads SGHRS; CDR2 reads YFSETQ. This CDR3 contains 14 residues. CDR3 amino acids: CASSLTGMNTEAFF. CDR3 nucleotides: TGTGCCAGCAGCTTAACAGGGATGAACACTGAAGCTTTCTTT.

The count of this clonotype is one. The chain carries TRBV25-1 and TRBJ2-1; the match to TRBD1 covers 9 bases. The tail of the sequence fits TRBJ2-7 better, so the J call may be wrong. The CDR3 totals 17 residues. Germline-derived CDR1 and CDR2 are MGHDK and SYGVNS. CDR3 amino acids: CASSEYKGTGLYNEQYF. The CDR3 region has the DNA TGTGCCAGCAGTGAATATAAGGGGACAGGGCTGTACAATGAGCAGTACTTC.

This chain uses TRBV25-1 with TRBJ1-2, with D perhaps matching TRBD1 (6 bases). The germline CDR1 and CDR2 sequences are MGHDK and SYGVNS. Between the trimmed V and J ends, which lost 2 bases and 0 bases, there was a span of 10 bases. This CDR3 is built from 15 residues. The CDR3 DNA follows: TGTGCCAGCAGTGAAAGGGACATAGCTAACTATGGCTACACCTTC. Protein product: CASSERDIANYGYTF.

CDR3 in amino acids: CASSGQNWDTQYF. The CDR3 nucleotides read TGTGCCAGCAGCGGGCAAAACTGGGATACGCAGTATTTT. The J gene is TRBJ2-3, the V gene TRBV9; D remains ambiguous. The CDR3 has 13 amino acids. The V and J ends lost 3 bases and 6 bases respectively, with 11 bases between them. Per the germline V gene, CDR1 is SGDLS and CDR2 is YYNGEE.

DNA for the CDR3: TGTGCCAGTAGTATAGATGGGTCCTACCTGGAGCAGTTCTTC. It specifies CASSIDGSYLEQFF. The V call is TRBV19, the J call TRBJ2-1; D is ambiguous. This CDR3 has 14 residues. The V and J ends lost 0 bases and 10 bases respectively, with 13 bases between them. Germline values: CDR1 LNHDA, CDR2 SQIVND (reference sequence).

The chain carries TRBV4-3 and TRBJ2-7, with 15 positions matching TRBD2. Germline V gene sequence: CDR1 LGHNA, CDR2 YSLEER. The CDR3 spans 20 residues. The junction had 9 bases not matched to a gene; V was cut back by 0 bases and J by 0 bases. CDR3 DNA: TGCGCCAGCAGCCAAGATAGGGGGACTAGCGGGAGGCCCCGCTCCTACGAGCAGTACTTC. Translation: CASSQDRGTSGRPRSYEQYF.

The chain recombines TRBV20-1 with TRBJ2-1, with D tentatively TRBD2 (5 bases). The V and J ends lost 5 bases and 4 bases respectively, with 15 bases between them. The germline V gene has CDR1 DFQATT and CDR2 SNEGSKA (reference sequence). The CDR3 loop spans 14 amino acids. CDR3 loop: CSAGGKTLYNEQFF. The CDR3 nucleotides read TGCAGTGCTGGAGGCAAGACCTTGTACAATGAGCAGTTCTTC.

The V call is TRBV5-1, the J call TRBJ1-1, with no clear D. The germline V and J ends were trimmed by 8 bases and 3 bases, with 14 bases remaining between them. The CDR3 is 13 amino acids. Germline V gene data show CDR1 as SGHRS and CDR2 as YFSETQ. CDR3: CASHHAVDTEAFF. The CDR3 nucleotides are TGCGCCAGTCATCACGCAGTTGACACTGAAGCTTTCTTT.